The rows below give T cell receptor beta chains drawn from one sample of a study of vaccination and CD4 T cells after COVID-19. Their target antigens are unknown. TCRdb analysed the PCR reads with MiXCR anew, one entry per CDR3 protein. The table has thousands of distinct CDR3 sequences, about 70% seen once. The input for sequencing was CD4+ T cells from blood, cultured in vitro, taken before SARS-CoV-2 vaccination. All receptors derive from a human donor who had recovered from COVID-19. The CDR3 runs from the conserved cysteine through the conserved F or W. Each record gives: D gene, clone size, J gene, V gene, CDR3 protein, CDR3 DNA. The D gene is left open where the match is weak. Clone size is shown for a subset of rows, as once, few, many or a class of expanded clone.

D: -; size: -; J: TRBJ2-3; V: TRBV20-1; CDR3: CSASPDTQYF; DNA: TGCAGTGCTAGCCCAGATACGCAGTATTTT
D: -; size: few; J: TRBJ1-1; V: TRBV20-1; CDR3: CSAREPTNTEAFF; DNA: TGCAGTGCTAGAGAACCGACAAACACTGAAGCTTTCTTT
D: TRBD2; size: -; J: TRBJ2-3; V: TRBV6-5; CDR3: CASSYAGLAGGPGDTQYF; DNA: TGTGCCAGCAGTTACGCCGGACTAGCGGGAGGGCCTGGAGATACGCAGTATTTT
D: -; size: -; J: TRBJ2-5; V: TRBV6-1; CDR3: CASSMDWEETQYF; DNA: TGTGCCAGCAGTATGGACTGGGAAGAGACCCAGTACTTC
D: TRBD1; size: -; J: TRBJ2-5; V: TRBV7-6; CDR3: CASSRTLRRQGLETQYF; DNA: TGTGCTAGCAGCCGAACCTTACGTAGACAGGGCTTGGAGACCCAGTACTTC
D: -; size: few; J: TRBJ2-3; V: TRBV6-2/TRBV6-3; CDR3: CASSFTPRDTQYF; DNA: TGTGCCAGCAGTTTTACACCCCGGGATACGCAGTATTTT
D: -; size: -; J: TRBJ1-1; V: TRBV20-1; CDR3: CSAREHRNTEAFF; DNA: TGCAGTGCTAGAGAACACCGCAACACTGAAGCTTTCTTT
D: TRBD2; size: once; J: TRBJ2-5; V: TRBV20-1; CDR3: CSARLAGVWETQYF; DNA: TGCAGTGCTAGATTAGCGGGAGTATGGGAGACCCAGTACTTC
D: -; size: few; J: TRBJ2-3; V: TRBV20-1; CDR3: CSARGYAARSDTQYF; DNA: TGCAGTGCTAGGGGCTACGCGGCCCGTTCAGATACGCAGTATTTT
D: TRBD1; size: large; J: TRBJ2-5; V: TRBV18; CDR3: CASSPMWGQQETQYF; DNA: TGTGCCAGCTCACCAATGTGGGGACAGCAAGAGACCCAGTACTTC
D: -; size: -; J: TRBJ1-5; V: TRBV6-2/TRBV6-3; CDR3: CASGAVNQPQHF; DNA: TGTGCCAGCGGGGCGGTCAATCAGCCCCAGCATTTT
D: -; size: -; J: TRBJ2-7; V: TRBV7-9; CDR3: CASSLDHRWTYEQYF; DNA: TGTGCCAGCAGCTTAGACCACCGATGGACCTACGAGCAGTACTTC
D: -; size: -; J: TRBJ1-5; V: TRBV2; CDR3: CASSRSGVEQPQHF; DNA: TGTGCCAGCTCTAGATCAGGGGTTGAGCAGCCCCAGCATTTT
D: TRBD2; size: -; J: TRBJ2-3; V: TRBV20-1; CDR3: CSARPIIAGSTDTQYF; DNA: TGCAGTGCTAGACCGATCATAGCGGGAAGCACAGATACGCAGTATTTT
D: TRBD2; size: few; J: TRBJ2-2; V: TRBV20-1; CDR3: CSARDLAGDTGELFF; DNA: TGCAGTGCTAGAGATCTAGCGGGAGACACCGGGGAGCTGTTTTTT
D: TRBD1; size: -; J: TRBJ1-2; V: TRBV19; CDR3: CASSIAPGQDGYTF; DNA: TGTGCCAGTAGTATAGCACCGGGACAGGATGGCTACACCTTC
D: TRBD2; size: -; J: TRBJ2-5; V: TRBV11-2; CDR3: CASSLEPGGIRRETQYF; DNA: TGTGCCAGCAGCTTAGAGCCGGGAGGGATAAGAAGGGAGACCCAGTACTTC
D: TRBD1; size: -; J: TRBJ2-7; V: TRBV4-1; CDR3: CASSQLNRGDEQYF; DNA: TGCGCCAGCAGCCAACTTAACAGGGGAGACGAGCAGTACTTC
D: TRBD2; size: -; J: TRBJ2-3; V: TRBV10-2; CDR3: CASRLAGMGDTQYF; DNA: TGCGCCAGCAGACTAGCGGGTATGGGAGATACGCAGTATTTT
D: -; size: few; J: TRBJ2-5; V: TRBV6-5; CDR3: CASSYPQVGETQYF; DNA: TGTGCCAGCAGTTACCCACAGGTTGGGGAGACCCAGTACTTC
D: -; size: -; J: TRBJ2-7; V: TRBV4-2; CDR3: CASSQVETQEQYF; DNA: TGTGCCAGCAGCCAAGTGGAGACCCAGGAGCAGTACTTC
D: -; size: -; J: TRBJ1-1; V: TRBV19; CDR3: CASSFRQNTEAFF; DNA: TGTGCCAGTAGTTTCCGACAGAACACTGAAGCTTTCTTT